This TCR beta chain was captured by sequencing in a study of T cells expressing NK-cell markers. Study at large: One of the eight sequenced donors was seronegative, whereas the other seven were HCMV-seropositive.

The germline CDR1 and CDR2 sequences are MDHEN and SYDVKM. This CDR3 has 14 residues. TCRdb reanalyzed the 5' RACE reads, giving one entry per CDR3 protein sequence and no DNA. There are hundreds of thousands of distinct CDR3 sequences in the sample, with about 5.2% held by the top ten. The sample consisted of blood T cells: a sorted CD56 or NKG2C T cell subset, CD4+ or CD8+ T cells, or bulk PBMC T cells (not recorded which). The chain employs TRBV28 and TRBJ2-7; no DNA is available, so the TRBD1 call from TCRdb remains unchecked. This clonotype was obtained from a man aged 18 to 69 in good health. The CDR3: CASSSRGGYYEQYF.